A single sample gave rise to the 8 T cell receptor beta chains below, sequenced in a study of blood T cells in healthy people across ages (dated by TCRdb to the mid-2010s). Library preparation employed 5' RACE. The sequencing machine was an Illumina HiSeq 2500. A second about 7 to 12 cycle PCR used a sample-barcoded 5' primer and a J-beta primer mix. TCRdb reworked the public reads: Q25 trimming with fastp, MiXCR clone assembly, productive beta chains retained. Identical CDR3 protein sequences are pooled into one entry, listed with their most common genes and DNA. The table for this sample lists 1.5 million to 2 million distinct CDR3 sequences; over 25% of them were counted only once. The ten most abundant clones make up 7.7% of the sample. Sequenced input: blood. These receptors all stem from a woman aged 30 to 39 in good health.

This clonotype was counted many times. The chain uses TRBV20-1 and TRBJ2-1, with D possibly TRBD2 on 6 matching bases. The CDR3 extends over 15 amino acids. Germline lookup yields CDR1 DFQATT and CDR2 SNEGSKA (reference sequence). Trimming removed 3 bases at V and 3 bases at J, with 15 bases between. The CDR3 DNA reads TGCAGTGCTAGGCAGGGAGGATCTTACTACAATGAGCAGTTCTTC. Translated, it gives CSARQGGSYYNEQFF.

The chain links TRBV7-3 to TRBJ2-3; TRBD2 agrees at 16 bases. CDR1 and CDR2 (germline): SGHTA, FQGTGA. The CDR3 covers 17 residues. With 4 bases clipped from V and 2 bases from J, the junction kept 3 bases outside the gene matches. CDR3 coding DNA: TGTGCCAGCAGCTCGGGACTAGCGGGGGGGTTCACAGATACGCAGTATTTT. Residues: CASSSGLAGGFTDTQYF.

In its sample, this clonotype was seen a few times. The chain has TRBV6-6 and TRBJ2-3; D not certain. There are 14 residues in the CDR3. V gave up 8 bases and J gave up 0 bases, with 12 bases separating them. CDR1 is MNHNY, CDR2 SVGAGI, per germline (reference sequence). Here the CDR3 reads CASRPGDSTDTQYF. The CDR3 DNA reads as TGTGCCAGCCGGCCTGGGGATAGCACAGATACGCAGTATTTT.

Note on this clonotype: A much larger clone lies a single base off, so this may be a read error. The genes are TRBV12-3 or TRBV12-4 and TRBJ2-5; 9 bases map to TRBD2. The V gene end was trimmed by 7 bases and the J gene end by 3 bases; junction bases not matched to a gene: 12. This CDR3 is built from 16 residues. The CDR3 nucleotides are TGTGCCAGCAATGGTGGGACTAGCAGGAGCGAAGAGACCCAGTACTTC. Residues: CASNGGTSRSEETQYF.

V and J are TRBV20-1 and TRBJ2-3; D not certain. The V gene's germline CDR1 is DFQATT and CDR2 SNEGSKA (reference sequence). V was pared by 7 bases and J by 1 base, with 9 bases between. The CDR3 contains 12 residues. The CDR3 DNA reads TGCAGTGTGGAGAGCCGCACAGATACGCAGTATTTT. As protein: CSVESRTDTQYF.

This clonotype showed up just a few times. Just one base apart from a much larger clone, this may be a read error. The V and J genes are TRBV10-2 and TRBJ2-7, with 8 bases aligning to TRBD1. The CDR3 loop spans 14 amino acids. Germline values: CDR1 WSHSY, CDR2 SAAADI. Unmatched junction bases numbered 10, after V lost 6 bases and J lost 6 bases. Here the CDR3 DNA reads TGCGCCAGCAGGGTGGACAGGGACGTGGGCGAGCAGTACTTC. Translation: CASRVDRDVGEQYF.

The chain joins TRBV6-6 to TRBJ2-5, with D unresolved. This CDR3 contains 14 residues. V lost 0 bases and J 6 bases, leaving 11 bases between the germline ends. Germline V CDR1 and CDR2: MNHNY, SVGAGI (reference sequence). The chain's CDR3 is CASSYSLGQQTQYF. The CDR3 bases are TGTGCCAGCAGTTACTCGCTAGGGCAGCAGACCCAGTACTTC.

This clonotype has ten or more counts. This sequence joins TRBV29-1 and TRBJ2-7; unclear D gene. The V end lost 5 bases, the J end lost 3 bases, and 20 bases lay between the germline ends. There are 15 residues in the CDR3. CDR1 SQVTM and CDR2 ANQGSEA come from the germline V gene. Written as DNA, the CDR3 is TGCAGCGTTCAGTCCTCGTGGGGTCAAATCTACGAGCAGTACTTC. This sequence encodes CSVQSSWGQIYEQYF.